This entry lists 15 T cell receptor beta chains sequenced from one sample in a study of metastatic and nonmetastatic thyroid tumors. All patients were treatment-naive before thyroid surgery. With MiXCR, TCRdb reprocessed the PCR reads. This table holds 43,000 or so clones, about 16% found once. Sequenced: blood. The source is a female donor with papillary thyroid cancer or a benign thyroid nodule (not recorded which). Some clones in this sample may be carry-over from other donors' samples.

This clone occurred many times. The chain recombines TRBV19 with TRBJ2-1, with a weak D call TRBD1 (6 bases). Germline V gene sequence: CDR1 LNHDA, CDR2 SQIVND (reference sequence). CDR3 length equals 15 residues. V was trimmed by 5 bases and J by 7 bases, leaving 18 bases between them. The CDR3 region has the DNA TGTGCCAGTAGTGCGTGGGCAGGGGAAGGGAATGAGCAGTTCTTC. It encodes CASSAWAGEGNEQFF.

This clone has a count of ten or more. This sequence joins TRBV5-1 and TRBJ1-6; unclear D gene. CDR3 length: 15 residues. The germline V and J ends were trimmed by 0 bases and 5 bases, with 9 bases remaining between them. CDR1 and CDR2 from the germline V gene are SGHRS and YFSETQ. CDR3 loop: CASSLDLGHNSPLHF. CDR3 nucleotide sequence: TGCGCCAGCAGCTTGGATCTGGGTCATAATTCACCCCTCCACTTT.

This clone was recorded a few times. The chain carries TRBV28 and TRBJ1-2; tentative D call: TRBD1 (5 bases). The CDR3 sequence is 12 residues long. V lost 2 bases and J 8 bases, leaving 9 bases between the germline ends. The V gene's germline CDR1 is MDHEN and CDR2 SYDVKM. The CDR3 DNA is TGTGCCAGCAGTTTACCGCGGGGCGGCTACACCTTC. Protein: CASSLPRGGYTF.

This clone has ten or more counts. V and J are TRBV18 and TRBJ1-3, with TRBD1 matching 9 bases. This CDR3 comprises 15 residues. Germline-derived CDR1 and CDR2 are KGHSH and LQKENI. V shed 6 bases, J shed 2 bases, and the junction held 5 bases outside the gene matches. As DNA, the CDR3 is TGTGCCAGCTCGTTCGGGACAGGGCCTGGAAACACCATATATTTT. Amino acids: CASSFGTGPGNTIYF.

This clone has ten or more counts. The chain links TRBV7-6 to TRBJ1-3; D ambiguous. Germline-derived CDR1 and CDR2 are SGHVS and FNYEAQ. V lost 3 bases, J lost 4 bases, and 7 bases lay in between. This CDR3 is 13 amino acids long. The CDR3: CASSLAAGNTIYF. CDR3 DNA: TGTGCCAGCAGCTTGGCAGCAGGAAACACCATATATTTT.

This clone was detected a few times. The chain is built from TRBV12-3 or TRBV12-4 and TRBJ2-2; TRBD2 matches 7 bases. Trimming took 3 bases from V and 6 from J; bases not matched to a gene: 10. The CDR3 sequence is 16 residues long. CDR3 in amino acids: CASSLLTSRLAGELFF. For the CDR3, the DNA is TGTGCCAGCAGTTTGTTGACTAGCAGGTTAGCCGGGGAGCTGTTTTTT.

The V and J genes are TRBV6-1 and TRBJ1-1; D unresolved. CDR3 length equals 15 residues. Trimming took off 0 bases at V and 12 bases at J, with 20 bases between the two ends. Germline V CDR1 and CDR2: MNHNS, SASEGT. Here the CDR3 reads CASSEAHRMDTDPFF. CDR3 in DNA: TGTGCCAGCAGTGAAGCTCATAGGATGGATACTGACCCTTTCTTT.

On this clone itself: One base away lies a much larger clone, so this may be a sequencing read error. This chain joins TRBV4-2 and TRBJ2-5; 7 positions agree with TRBD2. In germline, CDR1 is LGHNA, CDR2 YNFKEQ. This CDR3 has 15 residues. Trimming removed 4 bases from V and 5 bases from J; junction bases left unmatched: 10. Here the CDR3 reads CASSRRGEGRETQYF. The CDR3 DNA reads as TGTGCCAGCAGCCGACGAGGGGAGGGCCGGGAGACCCAGTACTTC.

This clone was detected ten times or more. The chain couples TRBV12-3 or TRBV12-4 to TRBJ1-5; D might be TRBD1 (6 bases). This CDR3 spans 16 amino acids. Trimming pared 4 bases from V and 6 bases from J, leaving 19 bases between. CDR3 in DNA: TGTGCCAGCAGTTGGGGAGCACAGGGAATGGGTCAGCCCCAGCATTTT. Amino acids: CASSWGAQGMGQPQHF.

This clone appeared a few times. Its ends do not fully match the called genes, so a read error is possible. The sample holds other DNA sequences that translate to the same CDR3. The chain uses TRBV12-3 or TRBV12-4 and TRBJ1-5; 10 bases map to TRBD1. The CDR3 loop spans 18 amino acids. CDR3 region: CASSLGVDRGNSNQPQHF. CDR3 bases: TGTGCAAGCAGTTTAGGTGTGGACAGGGGGAACAGCAATCAGCCCCAGCATTTT.

DNA of the CDR3: TGCGCCAGCAGCTTGGACGGCGCGGACTATGGCTACACCTTC. It specifies CASSLDGADYGYTF. The rearrangement links TRBV5-1 to TRBJ1-2; D not resolved. The germline gives CDR1 SGHRS, CDR2 YFSETQ. The ends were cut back, 0 bases at V and 3 bases at J, with 9 bases in the middle. This CDR3 contains 14 residues.

This clone was observed many times. The chain uses TRBV27 and TRBJ2-3; D unresolved. The length of the CDR3 is 15 residues. Germline lookup yields CDR1 MNHEY and CDR2 SMNVEV (reference sequence). V lost 3 bases and J 1 base, leaving 11 bases between the germline ends. This CDR3 reads CASSFPHNGTDTQYF. CDR3 DNA: TGTGCCAGCAGTTTCCCCCACAACGGCACAGATACGCAGTATTTT.

The chain recombines TRBV2 with TRBJ2-2, with D tentatively TRBD1 (6 bases). The CDR3 has 14 amino acids. CDR1 SNHLY and CDR2 FYNNEI come from the germline V gene. V lost 7 bases and J lost 4, with 13 bases in between. CDR3 sequence reads: CASTTGLSTGELFF. DNA of the CDR3: TGTGCCAGCACTACAGGGTTGTCCACCGGGGAGCTGTTTTTT.

There are many counts of this clone. The genes are TRBV2 and TRBJ1-4; TRBD1 matches at 8 bases. Germline assignment: CDR1 SNHLY and CDR2 FYNNEI. CDR3 length: 14 amino acids. Losses at the gene ends were 5 bases for V and 8 bases for J; bases not matched to a gene: 7. CDR3 sequence: CASSYRGGEEKLFF. For the CDR3, the DNA is TGTGCCAGCAGTTACAGGGGGGGTGAGGAAAAACTGTTTTTT.

This clone came up many times. It is likely a read error, because the conserved phenylalanine at the end of the CDR3 is missing. The DNA is left out, because the CDR3 cannot be placed on it with certainty; the CDR3 is given as TCRdb lists it. V is TRBV7-8 and J is TRBJ1-6. Both ends counted, the CDR3 spans 9 residues. Germline V lookup: CDR1 SGHVS, CDR2 FQNEAQ. CDR3 region: CASSFLGEG.